This TCR beta chain is from a study of cytomegalovirus exposure and HLA in healthy donors. Study summary: About 85 million unique TCR sequences came from HLA-typed donors in an early release.

In regard to this clone: Its cognate antigen is unknown. The junction differs from germline at one of its ends, possibly a read error.

The germline gives CDR1 SGHRS, CDR2 YFSETQ. There are 14 residues in the CDR3. Overall study results and limits: Altogether, 160 or so TCR beta chains were recorded as cytomegalovirus-associated. As confirmed in vitro, a few CMV-associated chains were specific for CMV antigens. TCR beta sequences reportedly predicted most subjects' HLA-A and HLA-B alleles accurately.

In the PCR, 60 Vbeta and 13 Jbeta primers were used. Data came from immunoSEQ multiplex PCR; TCRdb stores just in-frame clones and leaves some out. There are some 160,000 clones in the sample; approximately 84% occur only once, and approximately 2.5% lies in the top ten. The origin of this receptor is a man younger than 45 in good health and CMV-seropositive. The source material was PBMCs. The J gene is TRBJ2-1, the V gene TRBV5-1; D is perhaps TRBD1 (6 bases). CDR3 loop: CASSLRDRPQGLIF. The CDR3 nucleotides are TGCGCCAGCAGCCTGCGCGACAGGCCCCAAGGTTTGATCTTC.